This TCR beta chain was captured by sequencing in a study of T cell clones after liver transplantation. Study-wide context: Liver transplant recipients had immunosuppression withdrawal attempted within 2 years. Post-transplant blood was tracked for graft-donor-reactive T cell clones identified in a pre-transplant mixed lymphocyte reaction.

Study-wide findings and caveats: A larger donor-reactive than third-party decline suggested partial antigen-specific deletion.

CDR3 length equals 13 residues. Per germline, CDR1 SSHAT and CDR2 FNYEAQ (reference sequence). Generated by immunoSEQ multiplex PCR, the TCRdb table keeps only in-frame clones and is missing some. Of about 75,000 clones listed, 80% to 85% were seen once; the top ten hold approximately 2.1%. With respect to this clone: The antigen remains unidentified. At one end the junction does not follow the germline gene, possibly because of a read error.

This sample comprised CD4+ T cells from blood, obtained less than 50 months after liver transplant. The sequence was collected from a human patient who received a liver transplant. Some T cells could come from the graft donor. V is TRBV7-7 and J is TRBJ2-7; a possible D gene is TRBD2 (5 bases). In nucleotides, the CDR3 is TGTGCTAGCAGCTTAGTGGTAGCGTCCGAGCAGTACTTC. Its protein is CASSLVVASEQYF.